The rows below give T cell receptor beta chains drawn from one sample of a study of blood T cell repertoires in COVID-19. This table comes from immunoSEQ multiplex PCR, and its TCRdb copy is limited to in-frame clones, with some not included. The sample includes roughly 400,000 clones, around nine tenths seen only once; the top ten take 1.4%. Input material: PBMCs or T cells enriched from blood (not recorded which). The receptor set was obtained from a woman aged 18-29 years who had been exposed to COVID-19. Each CDR3 is given with its conserved first and last residue. D genes are given only for firm matches. Some rows have no size entry. The others give once, few or many, or a class for an expanded clone.

D: TRBD1
size: .
V: TRBV11-2
J: TRBJ2-1
DNA: TGTGCCAGCCTGCCCCTCGGGGACAGGGGACGCAGTGAGCAGTTCTTC
CDR3: CASLPLGDRGRSEQFF

D: .
size: .
V: TRBV7-3
J: TRBJ2-2
DNA: TGTGCCAGCAGCCCAAACACCGGGGAGCTGTTTTTT
CDR3: CASSPNTGELFF

D: .
size: .
V: TRBV24-1
J: TRBJ1-2
DNA: TGTGCCACCAGTGCAGGTGTGGGTTCCTCCGGCTACACCTTC
CDR3: CATSAGVGSSGYTF

D: .
size: .
V: TRBV7-9
J: TRBJ1-1
DNA: TGTGCCGGCCACTATACACAGGGCCGGAACACTGAAGCTTTCTTT
CDR3: CAGHYTQGRNTEAFF

D: .
size: once
V: TRBV3-1/TRBV3-2
J: TRBJ1-5
DNA: TGTGCCAGCAGCCAAGATGAGGGCACCAGGAGCAATCAGCCCCAGCATTTT
CDR3: CASSQDEGTRSNQPQHF

D: .
size: .
V: TRBV18
J: TRBJ2-3
DNA: TGTGCCAGCTCAACAACCTACGACAGTACCGGCACAGATACGCAGTATTTT
CDR3: CASSTTYDSTGTDTQYF

D: TRBD1
size: .
V: TRBV25-1
J: TRBJ1-1
DNA: TGTGCCAGCACCCAGACAGGGATGAACACTGAAGCTTTCTTT
CDR3: CASTQTGMNTEAFF

D: TRBD2
size: .
V: TRBV7-6
J: TRBJ2-5
DNA: TGTGCCAGCAGCCCCCCCACTAGCGGCCTAGAGACCCAGTACTTC
CDR3: CASSPPTSGLETQYF

D: .
size: once
V: TRBV2
J: TRBJ2-7
DNA: TGTGCCAGCCGGGACACGATCTACGAGCAGTACTTC
CDR3: CASRDTIYEQYF

D: .
size: .
V: TRBV7-2
J: TRBJ2-7
DNA: TGTGCCAGCAGCTTGGAGGCTAGCCTAGGGGAGCAGTACTTC
CDR3: CASSLEASLGEQYF

D: TRBD1
size: .
V: TRBV7-2
J: TRBJ2-6
DNA: TGTGCCAGCGGACAGGGAGCGGGTGGGGCCAACGTCCTGACTTTC
CDR3: CASGQGAGGANVLTF

D: .
size: few
V: TRBV7-2
J: TRBJ1-1
DNA: TGTGCCAGCAGCCCAGGGCCAAACATTGAAGCTTTCTTT
CDR3: CASSPGPNIEAFF

D: TRBD2
size: .
V: TRBV7-9
J: TRBJ2-1
DNA: TGTGCCAGCAGTTCACCGGGACTAGGGTACAATGAGCAGTTCTTC
CDR3: CASSSPGLGYNEQFF

D: .
size: .
V: TRBV10-3
J: TRBJ2-5
DNA: TGTGCCATCGCCGGAGGAGGGCTGGAGACCCAGTACTTC
CDR3: CAIAGGGLETQYF

D: TRBD1
size: .
V: TRBV6-5
J: TRBJ1-3
DNA: TGTGCCAGCAGTTTGGACAGGCCTGGAAACACCATATATTTT
CDR3: CASSLDRPGNTIYF

D: TRBD1
size: .
V: TRBV28
J: TRBJ1-5
DNA: TGTGCCAGCATTGAAGGGGGCGATCGTAGCAATCAGCCCCAGCATTTT
CDR3: CASIEGGDRSNQPQHF

D: TRBD1
size: .
V: TRBV28
J: TRBJ1-1
DNA: TGTGCCAGCAGTGAAGGGGGCTGGGGGGCTTTCTTT
CDR3: CASSEGGWGAFF

D: .
size: once
V: TRBV7-2
J: TRBJ2-4
DNA: TGTGCCAGCAGCTTTGGAGGGGGGGCCCAAAACATTCAGTACTTC
CDR3: CASSFGGGAQNIQYF

D: .
size: once
V: TRBV28
J: TRBJ2-3
DNA: TGTGCCAGCAGTTTCCCCGGGGTCAGTAGCAGCTCTAGCACAGATACGCAGTATTTT
CDR3: CASSFPGVSSSSSTDTQYF

D: .
size: .
V: TRBV9
J: TRBJ1-2
DNA: TGTGCCAGCAGCGTAGGAACCCTGACCGGGACGGGGGTCTATGGCTACACCTTC
CDR3: CASSVGTLTGTGVYGYTF

D: .
size: .
V: TRBV12-3/TRBV12-4
J: TRBJ1-1
DNA: TGTGCCAGCAGTTATCGGGGGAACACTGAAGCTTTCTTT
CDR3: CASSYRGNTEAFF

D: TRBD1
size: many
V: TRBV10-3
J: TRBJ1-4
DNA: TGTGCCATCAGTCCATGGGACAGGGATAATGAAAAACTGTTTTTT
CDR3: CAISPWDRDNEKLFF